The 3 T cell receptor beta chains in this list originate from one sample, sequenced in a study of beta chain features in type 1 diabetes. Every isolated RNA sample was fully reverse transcribed, so sequencing captured expressed TCRB transcripts. TCRdb keeps only in-frame clones here, not all; method: immunoSEQ multiplex PCR. The sample includes about 350,000 clones, around 20% seen only once; the top ten take approximately 0.041%. The sample was naive CD4+ T cells from blood. Every receptor here comes from a woman aged 18 to 35 in good health.

The chain links TRBV5-6 to TRBJ1-1, with 8 bases identical to TRBD1. The length of the CDR3 is 15 residues. J lost 1 base, V lost 2 bases, and 4 bases had no gene match. Per the germline V gene, CDR1 is SGHDT and CDR2 is YYEEEE. Written as DNA, the CDR3 is TGTGCCAGCAGCTTCCTCGGGACAGGGAACACTGAAGCTTTCTTT. It translates to CASSFLGTGNTEAFF.

The chain combines TRBV14 with TRBJ2-1, with a weak D call TRBD2 (5 bases). The CDR3 has 12 amino acids. V lost 4 bases, J lost 9 bases, and 10 bases lay in between. CDR1 and CDR2 (germline): SGHDN, FVKESK. CDR3 DNA sequence: TGTGCCAGCAGCCGAACTAGGACTGAGCAGTTCTTC. Translating it yields CASSRTRTEQFF.

The CDR3 sequence is CSVGGLAGGNTDTQYF. The CDR3 bases are TGCAGCGTTGGAGGACTAGCGGGGGGAAACACAGATACGCAGTATTTT. The V call is TRBV29-1, the J call TRBJ2-3, with 14 bases lining up with TRBD2. Germline V gene sequence: CDR1 SQVTM, CDR2 ANQGSEA. The V gene end was trimmed by 4 bases and the J gene end by 2 bases; junction bases not matched to a gene: 5. The CDR3 sequence is 16 residues long.